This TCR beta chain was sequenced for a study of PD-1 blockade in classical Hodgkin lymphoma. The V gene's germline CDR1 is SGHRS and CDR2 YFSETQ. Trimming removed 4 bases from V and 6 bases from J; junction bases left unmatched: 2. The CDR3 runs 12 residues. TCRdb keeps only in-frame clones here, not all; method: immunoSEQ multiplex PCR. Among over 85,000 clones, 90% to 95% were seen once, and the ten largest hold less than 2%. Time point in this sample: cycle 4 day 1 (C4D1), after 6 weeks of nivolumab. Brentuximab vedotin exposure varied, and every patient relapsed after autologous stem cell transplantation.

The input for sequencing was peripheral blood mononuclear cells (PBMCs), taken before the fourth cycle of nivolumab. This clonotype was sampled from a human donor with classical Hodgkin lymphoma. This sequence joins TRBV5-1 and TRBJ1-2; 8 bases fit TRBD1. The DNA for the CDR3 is TGCGCCAGCAGCCCGGACAGGGATGGCTACACCTTC. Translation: CASSPDRDGYTF.